This is a list of T cell receptor beta chains from one sample in a study of cytotoxic CD8 clonotypes in ibrutinib-treated CLL. Here immunoSEQ multiplex PCR was the method, and the copy in TCRdb shows in-frame clones only, minus some. The repertoire consists of about 60,000 clones, with around 52% occurring once and the leading ten covering 20% to 30%. The sequencing used PBMCs, collected at disease progression, from a patient treated with ibrutinib. These receptors originate from a human donor with chronic lymphocytic leukemia. Each CDR3 is given with its conserved first and last residue. A D gene is named only where the DNA matches it firmly. Expanded clones are given a class, and other clones once, few, many or no size at all.

d_call,clone_size,j_call,v_call,cdr3_nt,cdr3_aa
.,.,TRBJ2-5,TRBV2,TGTGCCAGCAGTGAAAAAGAGACCCAGTACTTC,CASSEKETQYF
.,.,TRBJ2-4,TRBV9,TGTGCCAGCAGCTCCCCCCCCAAAAACATTCAGTACTTC,CASSSPPKNIQYF
TRBD2,.,TRBJ2-1,TRBV7-7,TGTGCCAGCAGCTTACGGACTAGCGGGGGGCCCTACAATGAGCAGTTCTTC,CASSLRTSGGPYNEQFF
TRBD1,once,TRBJ2-3,TRBV5-4,TGTGCCAGCAGCTTATCAGGGGGCGCAGATACGCAGTATTTT,CASSLSGGADTQYF
.,.,TRBJ1-1,TRBV2,TGTGCCAGCAGGCCTGGGCTGGGAACGGACACTGAAGCTTTCTTT,CASRPGLGTDTEAFF
.,once,TRBJ1-4,TRBV2,TGTGCCAGCAACGGGGGGCTAAGGGAAAAACTGTTTTTT,CASNGGLREKLFF
TRBD1,once,TRBJ2-7,TRBV9,TGTGCCAGCAGCGTAGGGGACAGTGTAGGGGAGCAGTACTTC,CASSVGDSVGEQYF
.,few,TRBJ1-6,TRBV2,TGTGCCAGCAGCAGGGCCACCAATAATTCACCCCTCCACTTT,CASSRATNNSPLHF
TRBD1,.,TRBJ1-2,TRBV25-1,TGTGCCAGCAGTGAATCGGGGACAGGGGGCTTGGATGGCTACACCTTC,CASSESGTGGLDGYTF
.,.,TRBJ2-2,TRBV7-9,TGTGCCAGCTCTCTAGGGCGGGACACCGGGGAGCTGTTTTTT,CASSLGRDTGELFF
TRBD2,few,TRBJ2-7,TRBV19,TGTGCCAGTAGTGCCTGGGACTACTACGAGCAGTACTTC,CASSAWDYYEQYF
TRBD1,few,TRBJ2-1,TRBV2,TGTGCCAGCAGTGGGCAGGGGGTGCACAATGAGCAGTTCTTC,CASSGQGVHNEQFF
.,few,TRBJ1-4,TRBV6-5,TGTGCCACTTCGAACTCGGGAAAACTGTTTTTT,CATSNSGKLFF
.,.,TRBJ1-5,TRBV5-1,TGCGCCAGCAGCGAGGGAGTTAGCAATCAGCCCCAGCATTTT,CASSEGVSNQPQHF
.,.,TRBJ2-7,TRBV10-3,TGTGCCATCAGTGAGTCCCGACTACCTGCCTACGAGCAGTACTTC,CAISESRLPAYEQYF
.,.,TRBJ2-7,TRBV4-3,TGCGCCAGCAGCCACTCCCTTGGCGGGTCCTACGAGCAGTACTTC,CASSHSLGGSYEQYF
.,.,TRBJ2-3,TRBV6-1,TGTGCCAGCAGCCAAACGAGAGATACGCAGTATTTT,CASSQTRDTQYF
.,.,TRBJ1-2,TRBV25-1,TGTGCCAGCACTGGACAGCTGAACTATGGCTACACCTTC,CASTGQLNYGYTF
.,few,TRBJ1-2,TRBV7-9,TGTGCCAGCAGCGCAGGAGACTATGGCTACACCTTC,CASSAGDYGYTF
.,few,TRBJ2-5,TRBV5-1,TGCGCCAGCAGCGGGGGGTTTGGGCAAGAGACCCAGTACTTC,CASSGGFGQETQYF
.,.,TRBJ1-2,TRBV28,TGTGCCAGCAGTACCACGGGCAGGGGCTACACCTTC,CASSTTGRGYTF
.,few,TRBJ1-4,TRBV2,TGTGCCAGCAGTGGAGCGTCCCCTGAAAAACTGTTTTTT,CASSGASPEKLFF
.,.,TRBJ2-7,TRBV7-2,TGTGCCAGCAGCTTAATCGGGACCGGGCAGTACTTC,CASSLIGTGQYF
.,.,TRBJ2-1,TRBV27,TGTGCCAGCAACACGCGAGTGGGGATCACCTACAATGAGCAGTTCTTC,CASNTRVGITYNEQFF
TRBD1,.,TRBJ2-7,TRBV7-9,TGTGCCAGCAGCGCAAGACAGGGTTCGGCCTACGAGCAGTACTTC,CASSARQGSAYEQYF
.,few,TRBJ2-2,TRBV11-2,TGTGCCAGCAGCTTGATACAGCTGAACACCGGGGAGCTGTTTTTT,CASSLIQLNTGELFF
.,.,TRBJ2-1,TRBV7-7,TGTGCTAGCAGCTTAGGGGATACCAATGAGCAGTTCTTC,CASSLGDTNEQFF
TRBD1,few,TRBJ2-4,TRBV5-1,TGCGCCAGCAGTCCCTACGGGACAGTAGCCAAAAACATTCAGTACTTC,CASSPYGTVAKNIQYF
.,.,TRBJ1-5,TRBV30,TGTGCCTGGAGTGTGACGGGGGTCTATCAGCCCCAGCATTTT,CAWSVTGVYQPQHF
.,.,TRBJ1-2,TRBV7-9,TGTGCCAGCAGCTTAGATACCCCCGTCCGTGGGTATGGCTACACCTTC,CASSLDTPVRGYGYTF
.,.,TRBJ1-5,TRBV4-1,TGCGCCAGCAGCCAAGAAGGACAGCACAATCAGCCCCAGCATTTT,CASSQEGQHNQPQHF
.,.,TRBJ2-5,TRBV4-1,TGCGCCAGCAGCCCGGGGACCGCCTGGGGTGAGACCCAGTACTTC,CASSPGTAWGETQYF
.,.,TRBJ2-3,TRBV30,TGTGCCTGGAGTGTAAGGTCCGTCACTCAGTATTTT,CAWSVRSVTQYF
TRBD1,.,TRBJ2-7,TRBV4-1,TGCGCCAGCAGCCAAGATCTTACGACAGGGACCTACGAGCAGTACTTC,CASSQDLTTGTYEQYF
.,few,TRBJ1-2,TRBV6-4,TGTGCCAGCAGTGGGTCAGACCGGCTTGGCTACACCTTC,CASSGSDRLGYTF
.,.,TRBJ2-3,TRBV10-2,TGCGCCAGCAGCCGTAGCACAGATACGCAGTATTTT,CASSRSTDTQYF
.,.,TRBJ1-1,TRBV30,TGTGCCTGGAGTACCGCGGGACGACTGAACACTGAAGCTTTCTTT,CAWSTAGRLNTEAFF
TRBD1,.,TRBJ1-5,TRBV2,TGTGCCAGCAGTGAAGACGGGACAGGGGGGGATTTT,CASSEDGTGGDF
TRBD2,few,TRBJ2-2,TRBV5-1,TGCGCCAGCAGCTTGTCCGGGGGACTAGCGGGCGGGGAGCTGTTTTTT,CASSLSGGLAGGELFF
.,.,TRBJ2-3,TRBV4-1,TGCGCCAGCAGCCAAGATGAGTGGGAGGCAGATACGCAGTATTTT,CASSQDEWEADTQYF
TRBD1,few,TRBJ2-2,TRBV6-6,TGTGCCAGCAGTGGCCGGGACAGGGGGTCTGGCGGGGAGCTGTTTTTT,CASSGRDRGSGGELFF
.,few,TRBJ1-4,TRBV5-1,TGCGCCAGCAGCTTGGAGCGCGGTGAAAAACTGTTTTTT,CASSLERGEKLFF
TRBD2,.,TRBJ2-1,TRBV5-1,TGCGCCAGCAGCTATGGACTAGCGGGGGGTGAGCAGTTCTTC,CASSYGLAGGEQFF
TRBD2,.,TRBJ2-7,TRBV27,TGTGCCAGCAGTTCCCCCTTGGGAGCGGGGGACCCCTACGAGCAGTACTTC,CASSSPLGAGDPYEQYF
.,.,TRBJ2-5,TRBV30,TGTGCCTGGAGTGCCGATGGGCCTGAGACACCCCAGTACTTC,CAWSADGPETPQYF
.,.,TRBJ2-2,TRBV6-5,TGTGCCAGCAGTTTCACCGGGGAGCTGTTTTTT,CASSFTGELFF
TRBD2,few,TRBJ2-5,TRBV5-1,TGCGCCAGCAGCGGGGGGGACCAAGAGACCCAGTACTTC,CASSGGDQETQYF
TRBD1,.,TRBJ1-1,TRBV4-3,TGCGCCAGCAGCCACATTACAGGGGGGGTTACTGAAGCTTTCTTT,CASSHITGGVTEAFF
.,.,TRBJ2-1,TRBV29-1,TGCAGCGTGGACTTTCTGGATGAGCAGTTCTTC,CSVDFLDEQFF
.,.,TRBJ1-2,TRBV6-5,TGTGCCAGCAGTTCCGACGGCAGGATGTATGGCTACACCTTC,CASSSDGRMYGYTF
.,.,TRBJ1-2,TRBV28,TGTGCCAGCAGTCTCAGGGAGCGCTACACCTTC,CASSLRERYTF
TRBD1,.,TRBJ2-2,TRBV2,TGTGCCAGCAAGGACAGGTCGAACACCGGGGAGCTGTTTTTT,CASKDRSNTGELFF